A selection of T cell receptor beta chains follows, all from one sample in a study of blood T cell repertoires in COVID-19. Only in-frame clones appear in the TCRdb table, and some are missing; sequencing was by immunoSEQ multiplex PCR. The sample lists fewer than 35,000 clones, around 90% occurring once. Sequenced: peripheral blood. These receptors were collected from a man in his fifties or sixties with active or convalescent COVID-19. The CDR3 runs from the conserved cysteine through the conserved F or W. A D gene is named only where the DNA matches it firmly. Size tells how often a clone was seen (once, few, many) or the class of an expanded clone, and some rows leave it out.

j_gene: TRBJ1-2
d_gene: .
abundance: .
v_gene: TRBV2
CDR3aa: CASSEQLGLRYGYTF
CDR3nt: TGTGCCAGCAGTGAACAATTGGGACTCCGATATGGCTACACCTTC

j_gene: TRBJ1-5
d_gene: .
abundance: .
v_gene: TRBV10-2
CDR3aa: CASSLLGDQPQHF
CDR3nt: TGCGCCAGCAGCCTACTCGGAGATCAGCCCCAGCATTTT

j_gene: TRBJ2-3
d_gene: .
abundance: .
v_gene: TRBV30
CDR3aa: CACLPGEGRDTQYF
CDR3nt: TGTGCCTGTCTTCCGGGAGAGGGTCGGGATACGCAGTATTTT

j_gene: TRBJ1-2
d_gene: TRBD1
abundance: once
v_gene: TRBV6-2/TRBV6-3
CDR3aa: CASSYGGQEIFYGYTF
CDR3nt: TGTGCCAGCAGTTACGGGGGACAGGAGATTTTTTATGGCTACACCTTC

j_gene: TRBJ2-5
d_gene: .
abundance: .
v_gene: TRBV29-1
CDR3aa: CSVGGGSQETQYF
CDR3nt: TGCAGCGTGGGGGGCGGGAGCCAAGAGACCCAGTACTTC

j_gene: TRBJ2-3
d_gene: TRBD2
abundance: few
v_gene: TRBV4-3
CDR3aa: CASSQNSGRDPSTDTQYF
CDR3nt: TGCGCCAGCAGCCAAAATAGCGGGAGGGATCCTAGCACAGATACGCAGTATTTT

j_gene: TRBJ2-3
d_gene: TRBD2
abundance: .
v_gene: TRBV30
CDR3aa: CAWSFPPAWTSGLADTQYF
CDR3nt: TGTGCCTGGAGCTTTCCACCAGCTTGGACTAGCGGGTTAGCAGATACGCAGTATTTT

j_gene: TRBJ2-3
d_gene: TRBD1
abundance: .
v_gene: TRBV4-2
CDR3aa: CASSQDGTGGTDTQYF
CDR3nt: TGTGCCAGCAGCCAAGATGGAACAGGGGGCACAGATACGCAGTATTTT

j_gene: TRBJ2-3
d_gene: TRBD1
abundance: .
v_gene: TRBV7-3
CDR3aa: CASSRGQGNTDTQYF
CDR3nt: TGTGCCAGCAGCCGGGGACAGGGAAATACAGATACGCAGTATTTT

j_gene: TRBJ2-7
d_gene: .
abundance: once
v_gene: TRBV14
CDR3aa: CASSQDLGRSSYEQYF
CDR3nt: TGTGCCAGCAGCCAAGATCTAGGCAGAAGCTCCTACGAGCAGTACTTC

j_gene: TRBJ2-2
d_gene: TRBD1
abundance: .
v_gene: TRBV15
CDR3aa: CATSRDWDSSTGELFF
CDR3nt: TGTGCCACCAGCAGAGATTGGGACAGCTCCACCGGGGAGCTGTTTTTT

j_gene: TRBJ2-2
d_gene: .
abundance: .
v_gene: TRBV7-2
CDR3aa: CASSFLVSGELFF
CDR3nt: TGTGCCAGCAGCTTCTTAGTTTCCGGGGAGCTGTTTTTT

j_gene: TRBJ1-2
d_gene: .
abundance: few
v_gene: TRBV18
CDR3aa: CASSPPTPPGYTF
CDR3nt: TGTGCCAGCTCACCACCAACTCCACCGGGCTACACCTTC

j_gene: TRBJ2-2
d_gene: TRBD2
abundance: .
v_gene: TRBV11-2
CDR3aa: CASSFTSGRASGELFF
CDR3nt: TGTGCCAGCAGCTTCACTAGCGGGAGAGCATCCGGGGAGCTGTTTTTT

j_gene: TRBJ1-5
d_gene: .
abundance: .
v_gene: TRBV24-1
CDR3aa: CATSDQTGPASHF
CDR3nt: TGTGCCACCAGTGATCAGACAGGTCCGGCAAGCCATTTT

j_gene: TRBJ2-5
d_gene: .
abundance: .
v_gene: TRBV5-1
CDR3aa: CASSSGRYQETQYF
CDR3nt: TGCGCCAGCAGCTCCGGCAGGTACCAAGAGACCCAGTACTTC

j_gene: TRBJ2-5
d_gene: TRBD1
abundance: .
v_gene: TRBV4-3
CDR3aa: CASSPLWGQQETQYF
CDR3nt: TGCGCCAGCAGCCCTCTCTGGGGACAGCAAGAGACCCAGTACTTC

j_gene: TRBJ2-5
d_gene: TRBD2
abundance: .
v_gene: TRBV4-2
CDR3aa: CASSQERREGTQYF
CDR3nt: TGTGCCAGCAGCCAAGAACGACGGGAGGGGACCCAGTACTTC

j_gene: TRBJ2-7
d_gene: TRBD2
abundance: .
v_gene: TRBV19
CDR3aa: CASSIEAGGEQYF
CDR3nt: TGTGCCAGTAGTATCGAAGCGGGAGGAGAGCAGTACTTC

j_gene: TRBJ2-7
d_gene: TRBD1
abundance: .
v_gene: TRBV3-1/TRBV3-2
CDR3aa: CASARQGPYEQYF
CDR3nt: TGTGCCAGCGCTAGACAGGGCCCCTACGAGCAGTACTTC

j_gene: TRBJ2-3
d_gene: TRBD2
abundance: .
v_gene: TRBV9
CDR3aa: CASSPLAGGDTQYF
CDR3nt: TGTGCCAGCAGCCCACTAGCGGGAGGGGATACGCAGTATTTT

j_gene: TRBJ2-1
d_gene: TRBD2
abundance: once
v_gene: TRBV11-1
CDR3aa: CASSLVAGGPWVEQFF
CDR3nt: TGTGCCAGCAGCCTAGTAGCGGGAGGGCCTTGGGTTGAGCAGTTCTTC